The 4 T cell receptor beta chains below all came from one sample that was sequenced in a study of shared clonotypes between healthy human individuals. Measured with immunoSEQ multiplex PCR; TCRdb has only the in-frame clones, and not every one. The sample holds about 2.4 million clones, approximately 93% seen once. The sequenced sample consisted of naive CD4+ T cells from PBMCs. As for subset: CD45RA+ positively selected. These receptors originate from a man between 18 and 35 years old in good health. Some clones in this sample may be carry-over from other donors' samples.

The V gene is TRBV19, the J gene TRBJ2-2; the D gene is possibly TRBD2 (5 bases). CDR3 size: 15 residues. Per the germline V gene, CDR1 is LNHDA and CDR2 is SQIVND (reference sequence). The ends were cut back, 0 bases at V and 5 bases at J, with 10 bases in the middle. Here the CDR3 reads CASSIERRETGELFF. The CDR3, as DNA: TGTGCCAGTAGTATAGAACGAAGGGAGACCGGGGAGCTGTTTTTT.

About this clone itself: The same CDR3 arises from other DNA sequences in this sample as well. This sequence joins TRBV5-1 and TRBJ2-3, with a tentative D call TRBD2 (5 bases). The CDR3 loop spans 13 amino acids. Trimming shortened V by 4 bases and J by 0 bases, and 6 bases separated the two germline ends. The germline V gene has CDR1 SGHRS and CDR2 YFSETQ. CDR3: CASSGLSTDTQYF. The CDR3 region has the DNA TGCGCCAGCAGCGGACTTAGCACAGATACGCAGTATTTT.

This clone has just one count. The CDR3: CASRTERGYTDTQYF. The DNA for the CDR3 is TGTGCCAGCAGGACTGAACGGGGATACACAGATACGCAGTATTTT. The V call is TRBV5-6, the J call TRBJ2-3; perhaps TRBD2 as D (5 bases). The V gene lost 5 bases and the J gene lost 2 bases, with 15 bases spanning the gap. Germline lookup yields CDR1 SGHDT and CDR2 YYEEEE. This CDR3 has 15 residues.

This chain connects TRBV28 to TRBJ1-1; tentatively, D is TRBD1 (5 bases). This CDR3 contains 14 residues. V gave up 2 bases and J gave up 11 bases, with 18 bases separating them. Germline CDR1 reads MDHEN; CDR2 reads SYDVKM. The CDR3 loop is CASSLTGTLSTAFF. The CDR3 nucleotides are TGTGCCAGCAGTTTAACCGGGACCCTGAGTACGGCTTTCTTT.